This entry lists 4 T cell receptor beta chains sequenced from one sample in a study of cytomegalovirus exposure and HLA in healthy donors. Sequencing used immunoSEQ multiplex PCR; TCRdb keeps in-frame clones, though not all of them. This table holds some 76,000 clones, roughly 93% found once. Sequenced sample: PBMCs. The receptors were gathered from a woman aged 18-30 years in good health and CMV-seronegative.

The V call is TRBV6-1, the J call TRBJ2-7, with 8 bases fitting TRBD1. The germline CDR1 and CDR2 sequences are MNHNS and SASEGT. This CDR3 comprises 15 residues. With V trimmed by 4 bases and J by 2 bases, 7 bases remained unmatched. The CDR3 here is CASSVAGTGTYEQYF. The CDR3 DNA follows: TGTGCCAGCAGTGTAGCCGGGACAGGCACCTACGAGCAGTACTTC.

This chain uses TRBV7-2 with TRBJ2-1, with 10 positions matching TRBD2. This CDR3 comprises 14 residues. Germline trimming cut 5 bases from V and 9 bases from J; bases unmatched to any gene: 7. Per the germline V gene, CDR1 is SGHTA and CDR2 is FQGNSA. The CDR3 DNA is TGTGCCAGCAGCCCGCGGACTAGCGGAGGTGAGCAGTTCTTC. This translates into CASSPRTSGGEQFF.

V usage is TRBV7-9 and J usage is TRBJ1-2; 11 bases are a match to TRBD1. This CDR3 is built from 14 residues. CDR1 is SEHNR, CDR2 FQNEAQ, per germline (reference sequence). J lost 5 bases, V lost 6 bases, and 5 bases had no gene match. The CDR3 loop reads CASSWTGGRYGYTF. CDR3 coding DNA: TGTGCCAGCAGTTGGACAGGGGGCAGGTATGGCTACACCTTC.

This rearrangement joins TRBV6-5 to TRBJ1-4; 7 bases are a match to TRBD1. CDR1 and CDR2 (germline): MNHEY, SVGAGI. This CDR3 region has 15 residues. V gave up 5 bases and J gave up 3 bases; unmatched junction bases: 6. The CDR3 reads CASSARDRPNEKLFF. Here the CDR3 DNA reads TGTGCCAGCAGTGCCCGGGACAGACCTAATGAAAAACTGTTTTTT.